Listed below are T cell receptor beta chains from one sample, sequenced in a study of cytomegalovirus exposure and HLA in healthy donors. The repertoire was sequenced with immunoSEQ multiplex PCR; TCRdb's copy has only in-frame clones and lacks some. This repertoire shows approximately 160,000 clones, 70% to 90% found once; its top ten account for over 0.65%. The sequenced sample was PBMCs. These receptors originate from a young woman in good health and CMV-seronegative. Both conserved end residues are trimmed from each CDR3. The D gene is left open where the match is weak.

d_gene | j_gene | v_gene | CDR3aa
TRBD2 | TRBJ2-1 | TRBV7-8 | ASSLVTSGRAKENEQF
. | TRBJ2-2 | TRBV10-3 | AISGQGGTGELF
. | TRBJ2-2 | TRBV28 | ASSAATGKEGARTGELF
TRBD2 | TRBJ2-7 | TRBV5-5 | ASSLSGRAGYEQY
TRBD1 | TRBJ2-2 | TRBV19 | ARQGLANTGELF
. | TRBJ2-1 | TRBV28 | ASSLLESYNEQF
. | TRBJ1-1 | TRBV15 | ATSRTPNTEAF
TRBD2 | . | TRBV11-2 | ASSPPGLAGHHEQY
. | TRBJ1-2 | TRBV6-4 | ASTLRKILQIADGYT
TRBD2 | TRBJ2-1 | TRBV5-4 | ASSLRTRQF
. | TRBJ1-1 | TRBV7-8 | ASSLDRDGTEAF
. | TRBJ1-4 | TRBV11-2 | ASSSQIGGIDEKLF
. | TRBJ2-2 | TRBV19 | ASKGLYLSHTGELF
TRBD1 | . | TRBV28 | ASTQFPGQGPSEQY
. | TRBJ2-1 | TRBV25-1 | ASSDPLAPYNEQF
. | TRBJ1-5 | TRBV7-9 | ATAEQGKKEPQH
. | TRBJ2-1 | TRBV5-6 | ASSLKLLSSNEQF